This TCR beta chain was identified in a study of cytomegalovirus exposure and HLA in healthy donors. Primers included in the PCR were 60 Vbeta and 13 Jbeta primers. Study processing details: Later reanalysis found about 80 million unique TCR beta chains, 10 million to 12 million of them shared. This table comes from immunoSEQ multiplex PCR, and its TCRdb copy is limited to in-frame clones, with some not included. V, J and clone size derive from that table, while D and trimming were established from the DNA sequence. The profile shows about 190,000 clones, around 67% of them singletons. This CDR3 has 13 amino acids. V was trimmed by 5 bases and J by 7 bases, leaving 14 bases between them. Germline V gene sequence: CDR1 PRHDT, CDR2 FYEKMQ (reference sequence). In nominal health when sampled, donors likely had unrecorded immune exposures nonetheless. Broader study findings: TRBV6-2, TRBV6-3 and other indistinguishable V segments were excluded. With later analysis, a missense DCLRE1C variant became linked to TCR beta V- and J-gene trimming.

As regards this clone: The antigen is not known.

The chain has TRBV13 and TRBJ1-2; D not certain. The receptor's source is a woman aged 25 to 45 in good health and CMV-seropositive. Sequenced input: PBMCs. Here the CDR3 reads CASSLSDSGGYTF. Written as DNA, the CDR3 is TGTGCCAGCAGCCTCTCGGACTCCGGTGGCTACACCTTC. The whole variable domain, filled in from reference TRBV13 and TRBJ1-2, reads AAGVIQSPRHLIKEKRETATLKCYPIPRHDTVYWYQQGPGQDPQFLISFYEKMQSDKGSIPDRFSAQQFSDYHSELNMSSLELGDSALYFCASSLSDSGGYTFGSGTRLTVV.